The rows below give T cell receptor beta chains drawn from one sample of a study of cytomegalovirus exposure and HLA in healthy donors. Assay: immunoSEQ multiplex PCR; the TCRdb copy retains only in-frame clones and omits some. This table has 150,000 to 200,000 clones, roughly 80% appearing once. The sequencing sample was made of PBMCs. The receptor source for this set is a male donor in good health and CMV-seronegative. The conserved cysteine and the conserved F or W are not part of the CDR3 here.

V gene	CDR3 protein
TRBV2	ASSPQGLTGNTIY
TRBV7-9	ASSLGRGGGPYEQY
TRBV14	ASSQGVGVSEAF
TRBV5-1	ASSLAGGGGTGELF
TRBV6-4	ASSPRDGGQPQH
TRBV5-1	ASSLDRTSGADNEQF
TRBV18	ASSPQQDNEQF
TRBV28	ASSLEVRLGQSLH
TRBV27	ASSLSQGGPFYGYT
TRBV2	ASLDSMNTEAF
TRBV7-2	ASSQRQGANIQY
TRBV11-3	ASSFGDYPNEQF
TRBV10-3	AISERGGEKLF
TRBV19	ASSITGGSYEQY
TRBV7-9	ASSFDSTYEQY
TRBV13	ASSLRRGVNYGYT
TRBV5-1	ASHSELLGPYEQY
TRBV29-1	SADPRGGSGNEQF
TRBV5-1	ASSTAGNTEAF
TRBV5-6	ASSLGDTYEQY
TRBV7-3	ASSPSGGNDGYT
TRBV11-2	ASSEGAHIYEQY
TRBV6-1	ASSERNSQPQH
TRBV13	ASSLGLEGTHEQY
TRBV4-2	ASSQESGGISYEQY
TRBV19	ASSKVPGYQETQY
TRBV6-6	ASSVRQGSNQPQH
TRBV19	ASIPPGQGLAGELF
TRBV5-5	ASSRLIAGSTDTQY
TRBV5-4	ASSLGRLDHTDTQY
TRBV7-9	ASSLSRQGGDQPQH
TRBV18	ASSPSGDGYT
TRBV6-5	ASSYSNTAAERLF
TRBV5-6	ASSFDPLAYNEQF
TRBV15	ATSRDGTGGPGYNEQF
TRBV5-6	ASSWGQTNSPLH
TRBV20-1	SADRVDEQF
TRBV6-6	ASALANYGYT
TRBV7-6	ASSQPSTGGYT
TRBV5-5	ASSYTGGREETQY
TRBV7-3	ASSPRVAGGGYNEQF
TRBV7-3	ASSPQGALVTGELF
TRBV30	AWHRSTNEKLF
TRBV21-1	ASSTRTDNQPQH
TRBV4-2	ASSQEGPGTGGEKLF
TRBV4-1	ASSQAGTEPSYEQY
TRBV6-5	ASSYQNTPYEQY
TRBV13	ASRRLAVNTGELF
TRBV5-1	ASSLGQLSTDTQY
TRBV6-5	ASSYPGTGPLF